The source of this TCR beta chain is a study of early T cells in non-severe SARS-CoV-2 infection. On the study more broadly: Sequencing targeted bulk RNA from unsorted whole blood, leaving chains unpaired.

Whole-study results and caveats: Anti-spike CD8 responses were favored in VDJdb matching, and private and CD4 specificities were missed.

Individual cDNA molecules carried attached unique molecular identifiers. TCRdb ran MiXCR on the 5' RACE reads and lists one entry per CDR3 protein. Of 65,000 to 70,000 distinct CDR3 sequences listed, about a tenth are singletons. The CDR3 covers 11 residues. Trimming removed 3 bases at V and 4 bases at J, with 3 bases between. This clonotype was counted ten times or more. Its cognate antigen is unknown. The sequence came from an adult who was a healthcare worker with PCR-confirmed SARS-CoV-2 infection or an uninfected control (not recorded which). Sequencing was done on a sample of whole blood. The chain couples TRBV12-3 or TRBV12-4 to TRBJ1-1; D is undetermined. CDR3 DNA: TGTGCCAGCAGTTTTGCCACTGAAGCTTTCTTT. Translation: CASSFATEAFF.